This T cell receptor beta chain was sequenced in a study of CXCR3-negative and CXCR3-positive naive CD8 T cells. Concerning this clonotype itself: Its antigen is not identified.

Germline CDR1 is MNHEY and CDR2 is SVGAGI. The CDR3 runs to 15 residues. Study observations and caveats: Memory CD8+ cells showed much lower diversity, while both naive subsets were comparably high.

All TRB cDNA libraries came from 5' RACE performed with UMI labels. Each CDR3 protein gets one entry in TCRdb, which reprocessed the 5' RACE reads and gives no DNA. The sample table includes about 41,000 distinct CDR3 sequences. Sequencing input: naive CXCR3- CD8+ T cells from blood. The subset was: CD45RO-CCR7+CD27+CD95- naive CD8+ T cells lacking CXCR3 (TNR3-). This chain links TRBV6-5 with TRBJ1-3; TCRdb's D gene call, TRBD1, goes unchecked for lack of DNA. This sequence originates from a human donor in good health. Some clones in this sample may be carry-over from other donors' samples. The chain's CDR3 is CASSNYGAGGNTIYF.